This TCR beta chain was identified in a study of beta chain features in type 1 diabetes. Study observations and caveats: People with Type 1 diabetes carried modestly yet significantly shorter TCRB CDR3s in all four CD4+ subsets.

In germline, CDR1 is SGHAT, CDR2 FQNNGV. CDR3 size: 14 residues. Trimming cost V 0 bases and J 4 bases, with 8 bases left between them. This clone has a handful of counts. The antigen is not known. Sequencing targeted expressed TCRB transcripts, as all isolated RNA had been reverse transcribed. Sequencing used immunoSEQ multiplex PCR; TCRdb keeps in-frame clones, though not all of them. The table has 65,000 to 100,000 clones, 25% to 35% seen once. The receptor was derived from a woman under 30 in good health. The specimen sequenced was stem cell memory CD4+ T cells from blood. V and J are TRBV11-2 and TRBJ2-3, with D tentatively TRBD2 (6 bases). CDR3 nucleotides: TGTGCCAGCAGCTTAGATCCGGGGGCAGATACGCAGTATTTT. This gives the protein CASSLDPGADTQYF.